The 27 T cell receptor beta chains below come from one sample, sequenced in a study of T cell changes during pregnancy in multiple sclerosis (dated by TCRdb to between 2019 and 2020). Libraries came from the immunoSEQ multiplex PCR assay. TCRdb took this table from immuneACCESS and kept in-frame rearrangements with V and J called. Such tables lack part of the clones; where checked against another copy, unresolved V genes explain under half of the gap, and the rest is unexplained. Across this sample there are fewer than 25,000 clones, with more than 80% seen only once. 0.55% to 0.7% of the sample comes from the top ten. The material was CD4+ T cells from peripheral blood mononuclear cells, obtained in the third trimester of pregnancy. These receptors were collected from a female donor in good health, enrolled as a control in a pregnancy study.

The CDR3: CASTLLGRTEAFF. DNA of the CDR3: TGTGCCAGTACCCTACTAGGGCGCACTGAAGCTTTCTTT. The rearrangement uses TRBV19 and TRBJ1-1, with D hard to call. Trimming took 7 bases from V and 4 from J, leaving 13 bases between them. CDR1 and CDR2 from the germline V gene are LNHDA and SQIVND (reference sequence). CDR3 size: 13 residues. The complete variable domain, with remaining parts taken from reference TRBV19 and TRBJ1-1, reads DGGITQSPKYLFRKEGQNVTLSCEQNLNHDAMYWYRQDPGQGLRLIYYSQIVNDFQKGDIAEGYSVSREKKESFPLTVTSAQKNPTAFYLCASTLLGRTEAFFGQGTRLTVV.

This chain joins TRBV29-1 and TRBJ2-1; D remains unclear. The CDR3 is 17 residues long. The germline V gene encodes CDR1 SQVTM and CDR2 ANQGSEA. V was pared by 6 bases and J by 0 bases, with 21 bases between. The DNA of the CDR3 is TGCAGCGTATCATCGCGGAGACCGTTTAGCTCCTACAATGAGCAGTTCTTC. Amino acid sequence: CSVSSRRPFSSYNEQFF.

The gene calls are TRBV5-1 and TRBJ2-7; 7 bases are a match to TRBD2. J was trimmed by 1 base and V by 0 bases; bases with no gene match: 7. From germline, CDR1 is SGHRS and CDR2 YFSETQ. The CDR3 is 16 amino acids. CDR3 sequence reads: CASSLVGGMASYEQYF. The DNA for the CDR3 is TGCGCCAGCAGCTTGGTGGGGGGGATGGCTTCCTACGAGCAGTACTTC.

This clone is a singleton in its sample. The gene calls are TRBV5-5 and TRBJ1-2; possible D gene TRBD1, 5 bases. Germline-derived CDR1 and CDR2 are SGHKS and YYEKEE (reference sequence). V lost 0 bases, J lost 1 base, and 7 bases lay in between. This CDR3 has 14 amino acids. CDR3 residues: CASSLGGVNYGYTF. In nucleotides, the CDR3 is TGTGCCAGCAGCTTGGGGGGGGTTAACTATGGCTACACCTTC.

The V and J genes are TRBV7-2 and TRBJ2-2; 8 bases are a match to TRBD2. The CDR3 extends over 16 amino acids. Germline V gene lookup returns CDR1 SGHTA and CDR2 FQGNSA. V trimming: 2 bases; J trimming: 5 bases; junction bases outside the gene matches: 7. The CDR3 bases are TGTGCCAGCAGCTTAAACGGGGGGGCCGGGACCGGGGAGCTGTTTTTT. Amino acids: CASSLNGGAGTGELFF.

This sequence joins TRBV6-6 and TRBJ1-4; 8 nucleotides match TRBD1. This CDR3 is 14 amino acids long. Germline V gene data show CDR1 as MNHNY and CDR2 as SVGAGI (reference sequence). V dropped 4 bases and J dropped 4; count of bases not matched to a gene: 2. CDR3 in amino acids: CASSLQGVNEKLFF. As DNA, the CDR3 is TGTGCCAGCAGTTTACAGGGGGTTAATGAAAAACTGTTTTTT.

The rearrangement uses TRBV9 and TRBJ1-1; the D is unclear. CDR1 is SGDLS, CDR2 YYNGEE, per germline. Trimming left V 2 bases short and J 1 base short, with 15 bases between. The CDR3 is made up of 16 amino acids. CDR3 sequence: CASSVSREEGNTEAFF. Here the CDR3 DNA reads TGTGCCAGCAGCGTCTCCCGGGAAGAGGGGAACACTGAAGCTTTCTTT.

The genes are TRBV11-2 and TRBJ2-1; 8 nucleotides line up with TRBD2. Per germline, CDR1 SGHAT and CDR2 FQNNGV. The CDR3 is 14 residues long. The V segment lost 6 bases and the J segment 7 bases; nucleotides outside the gene matches: 8. The CDR3 is CASSRKAGVNEQFF. CDR3 DNA sequence: TGTGCCAGCAGTAGAAAAGCGGGAGTGAATGAGCAGTTCTTC.

The V and J genes are TRBV27 and TRBJ2-3; 7 nucleotides agree with TRBD1. CDR3 length equals 13 residues. Germline assignment: CDR1 MNHEY and CDR2 SMNVEV (reference sequence). With V trimmed by 7 bases and J by 6 bases, 7 bases remained unmatched. CDR3 region: CASKYRGGDTQYF. CDR3 DNA sequence: TGTGCCAGCAAGTACAGGGGTGGGGATACGCAGTATTTT.

The chain recombines TRBV19 with TRBJ2-7; unclear D gene. Germline V gene data show CDR1 as LNHDA and CDR2 as SQIVND (reference sequence). V lost 1 base and J lost 1, with 5 bases in between. This CDR3 region has 13 residues. The CDR3 loop reads CASSIGQSYEQYF. As DNA, the CDR3 is TGTGCCAGTAGTATAGGGCAGTCCTACGAGCAGTACTTC.

The chain uses TRBV28 and TRBJ2-4; the match to TRBD1 covers 8 bases. V trimming: 2 bases; J trimming: 9 bases; junction bases outside the gene matches: 9. The germline CDR1 and CDR2 sequences are MDHEN and SYDVKM. This CDR3 is 15 amino acids long. In DNA form, the CDR3 reads TGTGCCAGCAGTTTAAGATTCACAGGGGGTGTCATTCAGTACTTC. It is translated as CASSLRFTGGVIQYF.

This sequence joins TRBV28 and TRBJ1-5; no reliable D call. This CDR3 has 17 residues. V was clipped by 5 bases and J by 1 base, with 18 bases between them. Germline lookup yields CDR1 MDHEN and CDR2 SYDVKM. In DNA, the CDR3 is TGTGCCAGCAGTACACCTACTATGGCAGTAAGCAATCAGCCCCAGCATTTT. It is translated as CASSTPTMAVSNQPQHF.

V usage is TRBV27 and J usage is TRBJ2-5; 7 nucleotides match TRBD2. J gave up 5 bases and V 5 bases, and 5 bases lay outside the gene matches. The CDR3 has 13 amino acids. Per germline, CDR1 MNHEY and CDR2 SMNVEV (reference sequence). This chain's CDR3 is CASSIMGGETQYF. The CDR3 nucleotides are TGTGCCAGCAGTATTATGGGGGGGGAGACCCAGTACTTC.

The chain couples TRBV10-2 to TRBJ2-1; TRBD2 matches 13 bases. The J segment lost 9 bases and the V segment lost 7 bases, leaving 9 bases of the junction unmatched. The CDR3 is 15 residues long. Germline V gives CDR1 WSHSY, CDR2 SAAADI. This chain's CDR3 is CASNPTSGGGGEQFF. CDR3 DNA: TGCGCCAGCAATCCTACTAGCGGGGGGGGTGGTGAGCAGTTCTTC.

The chain has TRBV9 and TRBJ1-6, with D unclear. The CDR3 totals 14 residues. Germline CDR1 reads SGDLS; CDR2 reads YYNGEE. Trimming removed 0 bases at V and 5 bases at J, with 6 bases between. The CDR3 reads CASSVGLDNSPLHF. As DNA, the CDR3 is TGTGCCAGCAGCGTAGGGTTAGATAATTCACCCCTCCACTTT.

The chain joins TRBV18 to TRBJ1-2, with D tentatively TRBD1 (5 bases). In germline, CDR1 is KGHSH, CDR2 LQKENI. Between the trimmed V and J ends, which lost 0 bases and 4 bases, there was a span of 9 bases. The CDR3 length is 14 residues. DNA of the CDR3: TGTGCCAGCTCACCACCCCAGGGTGGCTATGGCTACACCTTC. Residues: CASSPPQGGYGYTF.

The rearrangement uses TRBV28 and TRBJ1-3, with 7 bases matching TRBD1. The CDR3 length is 19 residues. V lost 5 bases and J lost 0; bases outside the gene matches: 16. CDR1 is MDHEN, CDR2 SYDVKM, per germline. The DNA for the CDR3 is TGTGCCAGCAGTCCTACCCTCCCTGGGACAGCCCTCTCTGGAAACACCATATATTTT. Protein product: CASSPTLPGTALSGNTIYF.

CDR3 region: CASSERGAVSYNEQFF. In DNA form, the CDR3 reads TGTGCCAGCAGTGAACGCGGGGCCGTTTCCTACAATGAGCAGTTCTTC. V and J are TRBV6-1 and TRBJ2-1, with a tentative D call TRBD2 (6 bases). The CDR3 is made up of 16 amino acids. In germline, CDR1 is MNHNS, CDR2 SASEGT. V lost 2 bases to trimming and J lost 1 base, with 12 bases between them.

The genes are TRBV2 and TRBJ1-1; perhaps TRBD1 as D (6 bases). V lost 4 bases to trimming and J lost 1 base, with 13 bases between them. This CDR3 has 15 amino acids. Germline loops: CDR1 SNHLY, CDR2 FYNNEI. CDR3 bases: TGTGCCAGCAGTGCATTGACAGGTTGGAACACTGAAGCTTTCTTT. It codes for CASSALTGWNTEAFF.

The chain links TRBV15 to TRBJ2-5, with TRBD1 identical over 7 bases. The germline V gene encodes CDR1 LNHNV and CDR2 YYDKDF (reference sequence). The CDR3 has 16 amino acids. J lost 5 bases, V lost 0 bases, and 9 bases had no gene match. The CDR3 coding sequence is TGTGCCACCAGCAGAGATCTAGGGGGCTATGGGGAGACCCAGTACTTC. It translates to CATSRDLGGYGETQYF.

This sequence joins TRBV19 and TRBJ2-3; D not certain. The CDR3 covers 13 residues. Germline V gene lookup returns CDR1 LNHDA and CDR2 SQIVND (reference sequence). V lost 3 bases, J lost 1 base, and 5 bases lay in between. This chain's CDR3 is CASSIQGTDTQYF. The CDR3 region has the DNA TGTGCCAGTAGTATCCAGGGCACAGATACGCAGTATTTT.

The chain combines TRBV27 with TRBJ2-2; 8 bases map to TRBD1. V dropped 6 bases and J dropped 3; count of bases not matched to a gene: 3. The CDR3 has 14 residues. Germline loops: CDR1 MNHEY, CDR2 SMNVEV (reference sequence). The CDR3 reads CASRWTGYTGELFF. CDR3 bases: TGTGCCAGCAGGTGGACAGGGTACACCGGGGAGCTGTTTTTT.

A remark on this clone: Its ends do not fully match the called genes, so a read error is possible. The V call is TRBV7-7, the J call TRBJ2-7, with 8 bases aligning to TRBD2. The CDR3 contains 15 residues. Germline loops: CDR1 SSHAT, CDR2 FNYEAQ (reference sequence). CDR3 coding DNA: TGTGCTAGCAGCTTAGCCAAAGCGGGAGTAAACGAGCAGTACTTC. Its protein product is CASSLAKAGVNEQYF.

The chain links TRBV11-3 to TRBJ2-3; 7 positions agree with TRBD2. Germline V gene data show CDR1 as SGHNT and CDR2 as YENEEA. This CDR3 has 17 residues. The V segment lost 4 bases and the J segment 1 base; nucleotides outside the gene matches: 11. In DNA form, the CDR3 reads TGTGCCAGCAGCTCGGGAGGCGTAGGGGTCGGCACAGATACGCAGTATTTT. Translation: CASSSGGVGVGTDTQYF.

This sequence joins TRBV29-1 and TRBJ1-5; 10 nucleotides match TRBD1. Per the germline V gene, CDR1 is SQVTM and CDR2 is ANQGSEA. The CDR3 is 15 amino acids. V lost 4 bases to trimming and J lost 1 base; unmatched junction nucleotides: 4. The CDR3 DNA follows: TGCAGCGTTGGGGACAGGGGAAGAAGCAATCAGCCCCAGCATTTT. Residues: CSVGDRGRSNQPQHF.

The chain joins TRBV29-1 to TRBJ2-7; TRBD2 agrees at 8 bases. Germline V lookup: CDR1 SQVTM, CDR2 ANQGSEA. The CDR3 consists of 15 residues. The V segment lost 3 bases and the J segment 1 base; nucleotides outside the gene matches: 8. Written as DNA, the CDR3 is TGCAGCGTTGATGCAGCGGGGGATCCTTCCTACGAGCAGTACTTC. Translated, it gives CSVDAAGDPSYEQYF.

The chain couples TRBV27 to TRBJ2-3, with D possibly TRBD2 on 6 matching bases. This CDR3 region has 14 residues. V lost 3 bases and J lost 2, with 9 bases in between. Germline loops: CDR1 MNHEY, CDR2 SMNVEV (reference sequence). The CDR3 protein is CASSLEGHTDTQYF. The CDR3 bases are TGTGCCAGCAGTTTGGAGGGGCACACAGATACGCAGTATTTT.